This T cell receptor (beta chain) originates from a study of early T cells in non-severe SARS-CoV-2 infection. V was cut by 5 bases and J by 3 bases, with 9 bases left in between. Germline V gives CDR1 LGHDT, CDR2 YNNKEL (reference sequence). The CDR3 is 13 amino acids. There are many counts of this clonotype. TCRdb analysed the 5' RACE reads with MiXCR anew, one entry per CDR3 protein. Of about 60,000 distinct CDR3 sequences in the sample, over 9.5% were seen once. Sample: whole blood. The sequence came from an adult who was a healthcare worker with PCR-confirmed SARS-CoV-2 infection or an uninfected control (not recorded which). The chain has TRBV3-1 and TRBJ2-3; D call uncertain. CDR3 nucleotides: TGTGCCAGCAGCTCATGGGAAACAGATACGCAGTATTTT. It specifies CASSSWETDTQYF.